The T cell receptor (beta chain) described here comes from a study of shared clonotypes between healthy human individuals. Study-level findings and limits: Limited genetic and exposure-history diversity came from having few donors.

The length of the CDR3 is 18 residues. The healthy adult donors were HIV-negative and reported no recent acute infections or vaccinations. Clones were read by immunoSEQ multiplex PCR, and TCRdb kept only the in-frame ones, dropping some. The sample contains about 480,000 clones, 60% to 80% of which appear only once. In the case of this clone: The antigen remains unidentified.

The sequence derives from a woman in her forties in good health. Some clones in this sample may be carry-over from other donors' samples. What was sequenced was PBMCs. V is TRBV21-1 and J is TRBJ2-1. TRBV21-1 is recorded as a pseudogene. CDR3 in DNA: TGTGCCAGCAGCAAAGGGGTCATTAATCGGGCCCCCTACAATGAGCAGTTCTTC. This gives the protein CASSKGVINRAPYNEQFF.